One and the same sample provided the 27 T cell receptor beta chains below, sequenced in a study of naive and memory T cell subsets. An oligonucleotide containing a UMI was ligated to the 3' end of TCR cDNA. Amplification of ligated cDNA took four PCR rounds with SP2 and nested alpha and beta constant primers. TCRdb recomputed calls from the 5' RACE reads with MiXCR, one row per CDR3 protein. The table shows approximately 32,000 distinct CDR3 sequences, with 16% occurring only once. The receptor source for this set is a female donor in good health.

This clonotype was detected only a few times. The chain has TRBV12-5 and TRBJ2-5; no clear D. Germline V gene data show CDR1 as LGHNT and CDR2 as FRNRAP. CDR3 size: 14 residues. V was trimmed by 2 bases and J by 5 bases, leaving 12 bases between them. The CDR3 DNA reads TGTGCTAGTGGTTTGTCCAACGAGATTGAGACCCAGTACTTC. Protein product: CASGLSNEIETQYF. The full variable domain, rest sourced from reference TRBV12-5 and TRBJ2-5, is DARVTQTPRHKVTEMGQEVTMRCQPILGHNTVFWYRQTMMQGLELLAYFRNRAPLDDSGMPKDRFSAEMPDATLATLKIQPSEPRDSAVYFCASGLSNEIETQYFGPGTRLLVL.

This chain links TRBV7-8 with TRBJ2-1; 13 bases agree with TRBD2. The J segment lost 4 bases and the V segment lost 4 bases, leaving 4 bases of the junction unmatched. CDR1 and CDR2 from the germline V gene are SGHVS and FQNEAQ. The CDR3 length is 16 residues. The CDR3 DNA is TGTGCCAGCAGCTCGACTAGCGGGGGGTCTTACAATGAGCAGTTCTTC. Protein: CASSSTSGGSYNEQFF.

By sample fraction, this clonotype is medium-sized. DNA of the CDR3: TGTGCCAGCAGCCCCTGGGGAAAGAACACTGAAGCTTTCTTT. Translation: CASSPWGKNTEAFF. V and J are TRBV7-6 and TRBJ1-1; D gene uncertain. The CDR3 runs to 14 residues. Germline-derived CDR1 and CDR2 are SGHVS and FNYEAQ. With 5 bases removed from V and 1 base from J, the gap between germline ends came to 11 bases.

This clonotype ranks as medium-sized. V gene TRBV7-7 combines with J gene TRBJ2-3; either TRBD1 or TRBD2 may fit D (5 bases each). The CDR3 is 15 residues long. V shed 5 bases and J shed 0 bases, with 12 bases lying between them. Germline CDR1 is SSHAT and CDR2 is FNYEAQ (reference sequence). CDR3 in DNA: TGTGCCAGCAGCCCACGGGACGGCAGCACAGATACGCAGTATTTT. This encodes CASSPRDGSTDTQYF.

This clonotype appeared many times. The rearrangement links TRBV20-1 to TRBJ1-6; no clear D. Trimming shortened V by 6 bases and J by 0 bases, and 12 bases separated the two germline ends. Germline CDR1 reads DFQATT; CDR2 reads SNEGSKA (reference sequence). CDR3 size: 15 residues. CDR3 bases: TGCAGTGCCCAAAGCGCCTACTCCTATAATTCACCCCTCCACTTT. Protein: CSAQSAYSYNSPLHF.

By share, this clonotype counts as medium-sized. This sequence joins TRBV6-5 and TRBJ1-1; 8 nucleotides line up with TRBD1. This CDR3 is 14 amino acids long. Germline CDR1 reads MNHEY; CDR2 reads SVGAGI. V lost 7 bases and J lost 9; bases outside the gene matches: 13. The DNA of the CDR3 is TGTGCCAGCAACCCGGGGACAGGCGGGGGCCAAGCTTTCTTT. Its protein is CASNPGTGGGQAFF.

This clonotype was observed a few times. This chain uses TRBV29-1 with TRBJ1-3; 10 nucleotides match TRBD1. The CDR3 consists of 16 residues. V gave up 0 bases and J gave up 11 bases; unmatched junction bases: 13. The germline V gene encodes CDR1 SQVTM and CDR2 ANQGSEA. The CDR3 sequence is CSVEEPGQGTWKAIYF. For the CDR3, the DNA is TGCAGCGTTGAAGAGCCGGGACAGGGGACCTGGAAGGCCATATATTTT.

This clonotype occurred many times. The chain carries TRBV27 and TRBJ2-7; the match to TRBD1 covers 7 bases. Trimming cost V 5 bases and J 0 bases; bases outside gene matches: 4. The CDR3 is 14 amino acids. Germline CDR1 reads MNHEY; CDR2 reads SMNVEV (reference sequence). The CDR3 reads CASSRGTDSYEQYF. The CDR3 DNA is TGTGCCAGCAGTCGAGGGACAGACTCCTACGAGCAGTACTTC.

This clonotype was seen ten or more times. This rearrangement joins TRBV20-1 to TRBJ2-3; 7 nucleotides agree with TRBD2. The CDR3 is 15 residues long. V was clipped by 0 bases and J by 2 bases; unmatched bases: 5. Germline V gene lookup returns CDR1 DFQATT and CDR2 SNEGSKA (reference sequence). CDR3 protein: CSARDTAGPTDTQYF. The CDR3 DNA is TGCAGTGCTAGAGATACAGCGGGACCCACAGATACGCAGTATTTT.

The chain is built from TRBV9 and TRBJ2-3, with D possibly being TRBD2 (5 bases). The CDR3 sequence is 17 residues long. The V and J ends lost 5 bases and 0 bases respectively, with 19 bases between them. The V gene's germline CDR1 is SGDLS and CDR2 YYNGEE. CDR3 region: CASSPLIASSSTDTQYF. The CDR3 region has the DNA TGTGCCAGCAGTCCTCTTATAGCGAGTTCTAGCACAGATACGCAGTATTTT. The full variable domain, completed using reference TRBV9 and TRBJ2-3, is DSGVTQTPKHLITATGQRVTLRCSPRSGDLSVYWYQQSLDQGLQFLIQYYNGEERAKGNILERFSAQQFPDLHSELNLSSLELGDSALYFCASSPLIASSSTDTQYFGPGTRLTVL.

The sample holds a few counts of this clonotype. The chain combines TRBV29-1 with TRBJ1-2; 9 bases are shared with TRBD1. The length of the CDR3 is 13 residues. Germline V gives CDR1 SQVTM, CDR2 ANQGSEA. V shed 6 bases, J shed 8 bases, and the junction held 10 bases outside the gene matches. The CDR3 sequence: CSVLSGTGGGYTF. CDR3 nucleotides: TGCAGCGTACTATCAGGAACAGGGGGCGGCTACACCTTC.

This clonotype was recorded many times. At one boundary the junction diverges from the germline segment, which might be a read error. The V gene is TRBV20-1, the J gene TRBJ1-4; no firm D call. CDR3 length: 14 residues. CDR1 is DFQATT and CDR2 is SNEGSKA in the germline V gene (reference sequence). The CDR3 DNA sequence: TGCAGTGCTAGAGCCAACCCAACTGATGAAAAACTGTTTTTT. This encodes CSARANPTDEKLFF.

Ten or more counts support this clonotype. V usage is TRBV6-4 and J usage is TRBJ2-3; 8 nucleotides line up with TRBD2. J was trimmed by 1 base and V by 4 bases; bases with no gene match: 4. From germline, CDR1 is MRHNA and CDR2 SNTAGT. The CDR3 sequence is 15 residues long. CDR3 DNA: TGTGCCAGCAGTGGGGATAGCGGGGGCACAGATACGCAGTATTTT. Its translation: CASSGDSGGTDTQYF.

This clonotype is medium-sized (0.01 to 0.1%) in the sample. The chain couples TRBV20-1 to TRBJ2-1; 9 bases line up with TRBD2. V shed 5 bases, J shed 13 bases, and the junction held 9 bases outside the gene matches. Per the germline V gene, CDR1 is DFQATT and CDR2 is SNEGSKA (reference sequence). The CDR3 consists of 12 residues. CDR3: CSAQGLAVSQFF. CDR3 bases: TGCAGTGCTCAGGGACTAGCCGTGTCCCAGTTCTTC.

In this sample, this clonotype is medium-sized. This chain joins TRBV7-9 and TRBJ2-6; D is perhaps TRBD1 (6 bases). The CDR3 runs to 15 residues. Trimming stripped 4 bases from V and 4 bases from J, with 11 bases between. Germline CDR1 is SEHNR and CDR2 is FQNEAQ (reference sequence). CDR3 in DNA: TGTGCCAGCAGCTCCCCAGGGGACGGGGCCAACGTCCTGACTTTC. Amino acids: CASSSPGDGANVLTF. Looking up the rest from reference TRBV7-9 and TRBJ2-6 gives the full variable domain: DTGVSQNPRHKITKRGQNVTFRCDPISEHNRLYWYRQTLGQGPEFLTYFQNEAQLEKSRLLSDRFSAERPKGSFSTLEIQRTEQGDSAMYLCASSSPGDGANVLTFGAGSRLTVL.

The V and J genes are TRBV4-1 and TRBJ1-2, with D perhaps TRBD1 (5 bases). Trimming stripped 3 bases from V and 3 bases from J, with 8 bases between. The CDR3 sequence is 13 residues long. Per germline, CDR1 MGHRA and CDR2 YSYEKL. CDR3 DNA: TGCGCCAGCAGCCACGTCAGGGACTATGGCTACACCTTC. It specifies CASSHVRDYGYTF.

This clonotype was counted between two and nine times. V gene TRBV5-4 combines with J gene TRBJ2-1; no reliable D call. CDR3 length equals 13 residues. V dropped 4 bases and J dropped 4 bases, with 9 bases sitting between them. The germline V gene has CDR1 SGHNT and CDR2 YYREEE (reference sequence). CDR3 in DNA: TGTGCCAGCAGCCCAGTCGGATACAATGAGCAGTTCTTC. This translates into CASSPVGYNEQFF.

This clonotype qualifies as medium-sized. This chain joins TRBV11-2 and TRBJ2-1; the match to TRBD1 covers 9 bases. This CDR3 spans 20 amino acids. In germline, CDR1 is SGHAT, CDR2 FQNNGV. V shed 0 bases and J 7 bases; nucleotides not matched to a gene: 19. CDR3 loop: CASSLEGPFRPGQGANEQFF. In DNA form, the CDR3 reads TGTGCCAGCAGCTTAGAGGGGCCCTTCAGGCCGGGACAGGGTGCAAATGAGCAGTTCTTC.

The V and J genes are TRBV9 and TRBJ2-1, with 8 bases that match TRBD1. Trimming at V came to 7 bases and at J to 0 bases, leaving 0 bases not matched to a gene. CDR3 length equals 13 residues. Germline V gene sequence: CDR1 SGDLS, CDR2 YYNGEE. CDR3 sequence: CASGQGSYNEQFF. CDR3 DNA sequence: TGTGCCAGCGGACAGGGCTCCTACAATGAGCAGTTCTTC. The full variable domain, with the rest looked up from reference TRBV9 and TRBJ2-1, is DSGVTQTPKHLITATGQRVTLRCSPRSGDLSVYWYQQSLDQGLQFLIQYYNGEERAKGNILERFSAQQFPDLHSELNLSSLELGDSALYFCASGQGSYNEQFFGPGTRLTVL.

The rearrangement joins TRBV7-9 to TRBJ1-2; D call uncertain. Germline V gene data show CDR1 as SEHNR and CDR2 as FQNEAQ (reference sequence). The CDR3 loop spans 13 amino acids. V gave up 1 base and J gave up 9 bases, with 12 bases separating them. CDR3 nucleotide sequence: TGTGCCAGCAGCTTAGAGGTTGGTGACAGCTACACCTTC. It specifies CASSLEVGDSYTF. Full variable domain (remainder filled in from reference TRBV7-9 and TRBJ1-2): DTGVSQNPRHKITKRGQNVTFRCDPISEHNRLYWYRQTLGQGPEFLTYFQNEAQLEKSRLLSDRFSAERPKGSFSTLEIQRTEQGDSAMYLCASSLEVGDSYTFGSGTRLTVV.

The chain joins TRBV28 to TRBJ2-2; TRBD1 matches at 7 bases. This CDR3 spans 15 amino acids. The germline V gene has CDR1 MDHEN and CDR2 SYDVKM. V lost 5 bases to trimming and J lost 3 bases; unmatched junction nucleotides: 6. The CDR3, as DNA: TGTGCCAGCAGTGCCGACAGGGTAGACACCGGGGAGCTGTTTTTT. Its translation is CASSADRVDTGELFF.

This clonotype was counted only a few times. The CDR3 reads CASSFSLTGMDTQYF. The CDR3 coding sequence is TGTGCCAGCAGCTTTTCGTTAACGGGTATGGATACGCAGTATTTT. V and J are TRBV7-2 and TRBJ2-3, with D unclear. The germline V and J ends were trimmed by 3 bases and 6 bases, with 16 bases remaining between them. CDR3 size: 15 residues. Germline V gives CDR1 SGHTA, CDR2 FQGNSA.

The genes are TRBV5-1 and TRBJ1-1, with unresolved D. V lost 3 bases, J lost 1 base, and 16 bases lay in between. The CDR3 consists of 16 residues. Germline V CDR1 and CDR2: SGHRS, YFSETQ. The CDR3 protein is CASSSNQVTGNTEAFF. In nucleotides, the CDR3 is TGCGCCAGCAGCTCTAACCAGGTAACGGGGAACACTGAAGCTTTCTTT. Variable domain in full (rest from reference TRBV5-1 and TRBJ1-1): KAGVTQTPRYLIKTRGQQVTLSCSPISGHRSVSWYQQTPGQGLQFLFEYFSETQRNKGNFPGRFSGRQFSNSRSEMNVSTLELGDSALYLCASSSNQVTGNTEAFFGQGTRLTVV.

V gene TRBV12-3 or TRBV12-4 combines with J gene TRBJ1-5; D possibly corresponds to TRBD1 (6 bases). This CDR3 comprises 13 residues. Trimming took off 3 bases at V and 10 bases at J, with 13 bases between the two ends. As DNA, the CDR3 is TGTGCCAGCAGTTTCGGGGGGCTGACACCCCAGCATTTT. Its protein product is CASSFGGLTPQHF.

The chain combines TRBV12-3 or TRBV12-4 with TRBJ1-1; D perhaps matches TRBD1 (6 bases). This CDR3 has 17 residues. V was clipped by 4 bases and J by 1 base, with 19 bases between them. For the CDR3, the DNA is TGTGCCAGCAGTTCGTTGCCCCAACAGGGTCGGAACACTGAAGCTTTCTTT. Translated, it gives CASSSLPQQGRNTEAFF.

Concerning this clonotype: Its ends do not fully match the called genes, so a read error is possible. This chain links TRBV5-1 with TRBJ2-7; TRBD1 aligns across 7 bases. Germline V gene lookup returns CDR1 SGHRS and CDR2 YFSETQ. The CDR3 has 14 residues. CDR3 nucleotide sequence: TGCGCCAGCAGCTCCCGGGACAGCGGTATTGAGCAGTGCTTC. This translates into CASSSRDSGIEQCF.

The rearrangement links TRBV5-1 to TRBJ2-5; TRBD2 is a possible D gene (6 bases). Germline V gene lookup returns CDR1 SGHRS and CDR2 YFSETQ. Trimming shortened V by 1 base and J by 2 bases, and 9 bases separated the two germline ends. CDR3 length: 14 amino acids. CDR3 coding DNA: TGCGCCAGCAGCTTGACTAGCCCACAAGAGACCCAGTACTTC. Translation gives CASSLTSPQETQYF.